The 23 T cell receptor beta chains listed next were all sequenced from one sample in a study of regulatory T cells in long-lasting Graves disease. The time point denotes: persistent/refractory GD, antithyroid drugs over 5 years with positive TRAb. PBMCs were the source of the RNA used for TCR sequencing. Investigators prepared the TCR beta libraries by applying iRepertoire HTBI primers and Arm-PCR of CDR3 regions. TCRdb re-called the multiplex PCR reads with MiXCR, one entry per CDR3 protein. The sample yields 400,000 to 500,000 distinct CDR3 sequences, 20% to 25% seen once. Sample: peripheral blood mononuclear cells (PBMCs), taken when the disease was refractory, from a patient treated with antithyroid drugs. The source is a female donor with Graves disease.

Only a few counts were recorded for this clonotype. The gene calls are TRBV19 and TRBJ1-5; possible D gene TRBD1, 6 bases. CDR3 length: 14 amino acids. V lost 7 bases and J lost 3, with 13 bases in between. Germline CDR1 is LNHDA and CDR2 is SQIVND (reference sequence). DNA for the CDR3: TGTGCCAGTACCCAGGGGCGGTTCAATCAGCCCCAGCATTTT. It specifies CASTQGRFNQPQHF.

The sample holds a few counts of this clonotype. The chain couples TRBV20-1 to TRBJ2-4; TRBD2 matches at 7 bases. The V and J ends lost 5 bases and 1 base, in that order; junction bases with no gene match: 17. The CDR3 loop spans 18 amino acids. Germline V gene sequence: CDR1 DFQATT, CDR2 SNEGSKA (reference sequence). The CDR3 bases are TGCAGTGCTCGCCGAGGGGCGGGAGTGGGACTGGCCAAAAACATTCAGTACTTC. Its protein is CSARRGAGVGLAKNIQYF.

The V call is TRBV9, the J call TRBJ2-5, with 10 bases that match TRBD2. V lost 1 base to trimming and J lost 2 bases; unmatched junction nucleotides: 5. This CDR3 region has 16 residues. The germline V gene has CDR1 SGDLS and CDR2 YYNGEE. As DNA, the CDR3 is TGTGCCAGCAGCGTACTAGGACTAGCGGAACAAGAGACCCAGTACTTC. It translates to CASSVLGLAEQETQYF.

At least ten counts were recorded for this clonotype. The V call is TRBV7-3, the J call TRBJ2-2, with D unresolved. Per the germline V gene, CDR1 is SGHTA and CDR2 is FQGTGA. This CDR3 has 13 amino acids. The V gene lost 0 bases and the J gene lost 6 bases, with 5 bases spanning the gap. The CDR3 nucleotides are TGTGCCAGCAGCTTAACCAAGGCCGGGGAGCTGTTTTTT. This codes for CASSLTKAGELFF.

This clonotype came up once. CDR3: CASSYRGLLPSTDTQYF. The CDR3 region has the DNA TGTGCCAGCAGCTACAGGGGGCTATTACCTAGCACAGATACGCAGTATTTT. J is TRBJ2-3 and V is TRBV11-3; 9 bases fit TRBD1. Germline CDR1 SGHNT, CDR2 YENEEA. This CDR3 region has 17 residues. The V segment lost 4 bases and the J segment 0 bases; nucleotides outside the gene matches: 8. Full variable domain (missing parts from reference TRBV11-3 and TRBJ2-3): EAGVVQSPRYKIIEKKQPVAFWCNPISGHNTLYWYLQNLGQGPELLIRYENEEAVDDSQLPKDRFSAERLKGVDSTLKIQPAELGDSAVYLCASSYRGLLPSTDTQYFGPGTRLTVL.

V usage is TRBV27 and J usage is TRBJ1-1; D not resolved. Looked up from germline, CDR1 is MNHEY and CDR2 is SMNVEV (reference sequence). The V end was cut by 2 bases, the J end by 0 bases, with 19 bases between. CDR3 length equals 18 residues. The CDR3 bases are TGTGCCAGCAGTTTACTTCCCAGAGGACGCCTAATGAACACTGAAGCTTTCTTT. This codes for CASSLLPRGRLMNTEAFF.

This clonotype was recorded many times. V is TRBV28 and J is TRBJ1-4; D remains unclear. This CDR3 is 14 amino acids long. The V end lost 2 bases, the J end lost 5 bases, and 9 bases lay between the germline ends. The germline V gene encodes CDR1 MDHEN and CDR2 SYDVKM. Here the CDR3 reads CASSLGLINEKLFF. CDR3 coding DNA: TGTGCCAGCAGTTTAGGTCTTATCAATGAAAAACTGTTTTTT.

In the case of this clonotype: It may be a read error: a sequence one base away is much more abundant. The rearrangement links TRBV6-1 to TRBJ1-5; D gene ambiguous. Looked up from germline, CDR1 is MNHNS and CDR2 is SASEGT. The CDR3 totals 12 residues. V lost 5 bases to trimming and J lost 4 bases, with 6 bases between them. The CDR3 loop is CASSYRNQPQHF. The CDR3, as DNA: TGTGCCAGCAGTTACAGAAATCAGCCCCAGCATTTT.

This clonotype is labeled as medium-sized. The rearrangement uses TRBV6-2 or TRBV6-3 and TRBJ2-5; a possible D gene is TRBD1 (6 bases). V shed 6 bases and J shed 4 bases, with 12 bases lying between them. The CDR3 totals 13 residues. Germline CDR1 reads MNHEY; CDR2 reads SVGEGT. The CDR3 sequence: CASRRQEGETQYF. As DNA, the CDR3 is TGTGCCAGCAGAAGACAGGAAGGAGAGACCCAGTACTTC.

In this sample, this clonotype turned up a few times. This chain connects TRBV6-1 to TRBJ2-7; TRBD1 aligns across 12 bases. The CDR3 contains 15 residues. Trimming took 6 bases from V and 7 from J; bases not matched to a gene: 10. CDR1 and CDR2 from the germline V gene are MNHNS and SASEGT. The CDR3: CASSGRGQGAEEQYF. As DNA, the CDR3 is TGTGCCAGCAGCGGGCGGGGACAGGGGGCTGAGGAGCAGTACTTC.

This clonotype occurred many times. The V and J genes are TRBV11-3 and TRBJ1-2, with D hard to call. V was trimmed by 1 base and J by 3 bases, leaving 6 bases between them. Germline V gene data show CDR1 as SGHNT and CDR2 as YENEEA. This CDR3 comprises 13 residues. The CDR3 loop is CASSLGLDYGYTF. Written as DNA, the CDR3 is TGTGCCAGCAGCTTAGGTTTGGACTATGGCTACACCTTC.

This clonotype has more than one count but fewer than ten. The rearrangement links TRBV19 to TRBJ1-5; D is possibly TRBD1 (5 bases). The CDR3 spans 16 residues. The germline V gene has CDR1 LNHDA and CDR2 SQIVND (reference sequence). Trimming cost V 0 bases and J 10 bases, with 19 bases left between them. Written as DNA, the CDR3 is TGTGCCAGTAGTATAGATCTAGGCGGCGCGGGGCCTCCCCAGCATTTT. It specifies CASSIDLGGAGPPQHF.

The DNA of the CDR3 is TGTGCCAGCAGCAATCCACAGGGGGTCCCCTATGGCTACACCTTC. Translation gives CASSNPQGVPYGYTF. The rearrangement links TRBV7-8 to TRBJ1-2, with 8 bases aligning to TRBD1. V lost 5 bases and J lost 4; bases outside the gene matches: 9. This CDR3 is built from 15 residues. CDR1 is SGHVS, CDR2 FQNEAQ, per germline.

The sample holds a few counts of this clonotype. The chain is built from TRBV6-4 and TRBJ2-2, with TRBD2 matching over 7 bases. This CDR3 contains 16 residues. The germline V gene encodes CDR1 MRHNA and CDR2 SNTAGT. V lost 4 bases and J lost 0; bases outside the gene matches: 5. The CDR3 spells CASSAQRGPNTGELFF. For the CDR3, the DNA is TGTGCCAGCAGTGCCCAGCGGGGCCCGAACACCGGGGAGCTGTTTTTT.

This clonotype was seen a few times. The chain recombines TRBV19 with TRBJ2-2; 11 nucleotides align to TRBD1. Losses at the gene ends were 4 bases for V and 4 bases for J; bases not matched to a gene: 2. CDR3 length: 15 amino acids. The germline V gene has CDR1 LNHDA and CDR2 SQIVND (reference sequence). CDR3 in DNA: TGTGCCAGTAGTAGGGACAGGGGGGTCACCGGGGAGCTGTTTTTT. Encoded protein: CASSRDRGVTGELFF.

The CDR3 sequence: CATRDRFYNEQFF. In nucleotides, the CDR3 is TGTGCCACCAGAGACAGGTTCTACAATGAGCAGTTCTTC. The chain carries TRBV28 and TRBJ2-1; D perhaps matches TRBD1 (6 bases). Germline CDR1 is MDHEN and CDR2 is SYDVKM. V was trimmed by 10 bases and J by 3 bases, leaving 13 bases between them. The CDR3 is made up of 13 amino acids.

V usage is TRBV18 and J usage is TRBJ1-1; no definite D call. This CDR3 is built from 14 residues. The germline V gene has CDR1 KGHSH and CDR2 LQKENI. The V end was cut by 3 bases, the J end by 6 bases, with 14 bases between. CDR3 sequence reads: CASSPGGLQAEAFF. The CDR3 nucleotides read TGTGCCAGCTCACCGGGCGGGTTGCAAGCTGAAGCTTTCTTT.

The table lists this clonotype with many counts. CDR3 in DNA: TGTGCCAGCGAGGGGGAAGGGTTTCAAGAGACCCAGTACTTC. Protein: CASEGEGFQETQYF. The chain uses TRBV6-1 and TRBJ2-5; D is perhaps TRBD1 (6 bases). Germline CDR1 MNHNS, CDR2 SASEGT. V was trimmed by 8 bases and J by 2 bases, leaving 15 bases between them. The CDR3 is made up of 14 amino acids.

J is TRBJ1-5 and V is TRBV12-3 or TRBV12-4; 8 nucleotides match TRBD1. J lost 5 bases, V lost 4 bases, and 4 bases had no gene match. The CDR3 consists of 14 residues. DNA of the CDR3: TGTGCCAGCAGTTCATGGACAGGGCATCAGCCCCAGCATTTT. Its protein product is CASSSWTGHQPQHF.

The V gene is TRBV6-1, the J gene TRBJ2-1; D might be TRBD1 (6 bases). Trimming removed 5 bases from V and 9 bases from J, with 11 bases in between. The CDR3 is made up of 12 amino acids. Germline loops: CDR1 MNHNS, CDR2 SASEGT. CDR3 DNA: TGTGCCAGCAGTCCACAGGGAATTGAGCAGTTCTTC. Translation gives CASSPQGIEQFF.

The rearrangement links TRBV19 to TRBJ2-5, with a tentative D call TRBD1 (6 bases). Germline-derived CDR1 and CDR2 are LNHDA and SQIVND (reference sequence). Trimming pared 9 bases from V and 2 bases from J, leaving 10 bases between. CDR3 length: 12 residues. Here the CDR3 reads CASLDRQETQYF. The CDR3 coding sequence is TGTGCCAGCTTGGACAGACAAGAGACCCAGTACTTC. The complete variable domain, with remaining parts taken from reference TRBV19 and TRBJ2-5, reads DGGITQSPKYLFRKEGQNVTLSCEQNLNHDAMYWYRQDPGQGLRLIYYSQIVNDFQKGDIAEGYSVSREKKESFPLTVTSAQKNPTAFYLCASLDRQETQYFGPGTRLLVL.

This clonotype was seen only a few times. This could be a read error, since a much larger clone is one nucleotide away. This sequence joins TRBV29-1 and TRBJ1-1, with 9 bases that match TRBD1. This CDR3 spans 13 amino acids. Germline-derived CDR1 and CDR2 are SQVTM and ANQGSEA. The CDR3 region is CSADGTGRTEASF. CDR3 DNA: TGCAGCGCCGACGGGACAGGGCGGACTGAAGCTTCCTTT.

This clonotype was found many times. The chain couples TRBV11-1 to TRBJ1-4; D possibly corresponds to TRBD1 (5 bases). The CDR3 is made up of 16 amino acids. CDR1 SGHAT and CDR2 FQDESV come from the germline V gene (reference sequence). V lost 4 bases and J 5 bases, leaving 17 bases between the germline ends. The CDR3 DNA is TGTGCCAGCAGCTCAACCCAGGGATTCTCCAATGAAAAACTGTTTTTT. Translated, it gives CASSSTQGFSNEKLFF.